A selection of T cell receptor beta chains follows, all from one sample in a study of T-cell memory formation after mild COVID-19. TCRdb ran MiXCR on the 5' RACE reads and lists one entry per CDR3 protein. The repertoire includes hundreds of thousands of distinct CDR3 sequences, approximately 18% of them detected once, and around 12% sits in the top ten. The specimen was PBMCs or a T cell subset sorted from them (not recorded which). The receptors originated from an adult woman who had mild COVID-19 (a few samples of this study predate the infection). Cell type and time point are not known. The CDR3 runs from the conserved cysteine through the conserved F or W. The D gene is left open where the match is weak.

V: TRBV7-9; length: 14; J: TRBJ1-2; D: TRBD1; CDR3: CASSPEGQKISYTF
V: TRBV29-1; length: 12; J: TRBJ2-7; D: TRBD1; CDR3: CSVRDSNYEQYF
V: TRBV15; length: 14; J: TRBJ2-3; D: TRBD1; CDR3: CATSGGTGTDTQYF
V: TRBV7-9; length: 17; J: TRBJ2-3; D: TRBD2; CDR3: CASSLWTSGGATDTKYF
V: TRBV11-2; length: 13; J: TRBJ2-1; D: TRBD2; CDR3: CAGASSGYNEQFF
V: TRBV12-3/TRBV12-4; length: 16; J: TRBJ1-6; D: -; CDR3: CASRPGGNRRNSPLHF
V: TRBV15; length: 13; J: TRBJ2-1; D: -; CDR3: CATSKGVWDEQFF
V: TRBV4-2; length: 17; J: TRBJ2-5; D: TRBD2; CDR3: CASSQASQAGAQETQYF
V: TRBV10-3; length: 12; J: TRBJ2-1; D: -; CDR3: CASTPGDNEQFF
V: TRBV12-3/TRBV12-4; length: 14; J: TRBJ2-7; D: -; CDR3: CASSPGGQGDEQYF
V: TRBV30; length: 14; J: TRBJ2-3; D: -; CDR3: CAWSLGQPTDTQYF
V: TRBV6-2/TRBV6-3; length: 13; J: TRBJ2-1; D: -; CDR3: CASSYFETPKGFF
V: TRBV20-1; length: 14; J: TRBJ2-2; D: TRBD1; CDR3: CSARQTGGYGELFF
V: TRBV4-1; length: 14; J: TRBJ2-7; D: -; CDR3: CASSHDKGTYEQYF
V: TRBV19; length: 14; J: TRBJ2-1; D: TRBD1; CDR3: CASRPQGDYNEQFF
V: TRBV6-4; length: 15; J: TRBJ2-1; D: TRBD1; CDR3: CASSEGTGGNNEQFF
V: TRBV4-2; length: 16; J: TRBJ2-2; D: TRBD2; CDR3: CASSQDGLANTGELFF
V: TRBV30; length: 14; J: TRBJ1-3; D: -; CDR3: CAWSVGSSGNTIYF
V: TRBV11-2; length: 13; J: TRBJ2-5; D: -; CDR3: CASSLERQETQYF
V: TRBV12-3/TRBV12-4; length: 15; J: TRBJ1-5; D: TRBD1; CDR3: CASSFRQGAGQPQHF
V: TRBV7-3; length: 14; J: TRBJ1-1; D: TRBD1; CDR3: CASKGQGGYTEAFF
V: TRBV7-9; length: 14; J: TRBJ2-7; D: TRBD1; CDR3: CASSSGQGEGEQYF
V: TRBV24-1; length: 13; J: TRBJ1-1; D: TRBD1; CDR3: CATSDSRQGDAFF
V: TRBV7-9; length: 15; J: TRBJ2-1; D: TRBD2; CDR3: CASLPGGLASNEQFF
V: TRBV20-1; length: 15; J: TRBJ2-3; D: -; CDR3: CSARPGTASTDTQYF
V: TRBV5-5; length: 16; J: TRBJ1-2; D: -; CDR3: CASSLSLGLTNYGYTF
V: TRBV7-2; length: 15; J: TRBJ2-7; D: TRBD2; CDR3: CASSFLAGGPGEQYF
V: TRBV29-1; length: 18; J: TRBJ2-7; D: -; CDR3: CSVEDRDFGRGSSYEQYF
V: TRBV11-2; length: 14; J: TRBJ2-3; D: -; CDR3: CASSLGLAGSTQYF
V: TRBV21-1; length: 15; J: TRBJ1-6; D: -; CDR3: CASKTSLDYNSPLHF
V: TRBV2; length: 14; J: TRBJ2-5; D: TRBD1; CDR3: CASSAWTGGETQYF
V: TRBV18; length: 13; J: TRBJ1-1; D: -; CDR3: CASSPSQNTEAFF
V: TRBV4-1; length: 15; J: TRBJ1-1; D: -; CDR3: CATRGVGGLNTEAFF
V: TRBV7-9; length: 15; J: TRBJ1-2; D: TRBD1; CDR3: CASSKGQRPGGGYTF
V: TRBV5-1; length: 15; J: TRBJ2-2; D: -; CDR3: CASSFNSRDTGELFF
V: TRBV5-1; length: 15; J: TRBJ2-1; D: TRBD2; CDR3: CASSRLAGGPDEQFF
V: TRBV7-2; length: 13; J: TRBJ2-1; D: -; CDR3: CASSHGYFNEQFF
V: TRBV9; length: 15; J: TRBJ2-3; D: -; CDR3: CASSGGATATDTQYF
V: TRBV30; length: 12; J: TRBJ2-1; D: -; CDR3: CARDEPYNEQFF
V: TRBV29-1; length: 15; J: TRBJ2-6; D: -; CDR3: CSVEDKRSGANVLTF
V: TRBV15; length: 16; J: TRBJ2-3; D: -; CDR3: CATSREIAVGADTQYF
V: TRBV5-1; length: 14; J: TRBJ2-3; D: -; CDR3: CASSSDPSTDTQYF
V: TRBV4-1; length: 15; J: TRBJ2-1; D: -; CDR3: CASSGSGPTYNEQFF
V: TRBV12-3/TRBV12-4; length: 13; J: TRBJ2-7; D: TRBD2; CDR3: CASSYRRGETQYF
V: TRBV6-6; length: 16; J: TRBJ2-7; D: TRBD2; CDR3: CASSRKTSGSSYEQYF
V: TRBV18; length: 14; J: TRBJ1-1; D: -; CDR3: CASSPGIMNTEAFF
V: TRBV7-8; length: 19; J: TRBJ2-1; D: TRBD2; CDR3: CASSLVGTSGRGSYNEQFF
V: TRBV7-3; length: 17; J: TRBJ2-5; D: TRBD1; CDR3: CASSLNPTGVYGETQYF
V: TRBV19; length: 15; J: TRBJ2-3; D: -; CDR3: CASSQQGISTDTQYF
V: TRBV7-2; length: 14; J: TRBJ2-1; D: -; CDR3: CASSLELARGEQFF
V: TRBV7-3; length: 17; J: TRBJ2-3; D: TRBD2; CDR3: CASSSSRNGGGADTQYF
V: TRBV7-9; length: 17; J: TRBJ1-5; D: -; CDR3: CASSLAGRDHSNQPQHF
V: TRBV5-1; length: 14; J: TRBJ2-7; D: -; CDR3: CASSPLVGSDEQYF
V: TRBV6-2/TRBV6-3; length: 15; J: TRBJ1-1; D: -; CDR3: CASTPTGLPGTEAFF
V: TRBV6-1; length: 13; J: TRBJ1-1; D: -; CDR3: CASSAQLNTEAFF
V: TRBV9; length: 14; J: TRBJ2-5; D: -; CDR3: CASSVGSGSETQYF
V: TRBV7-9; length: 15; J: TRBJ2-7; D: -; CDR3: CASSHRRDGSYEQYF